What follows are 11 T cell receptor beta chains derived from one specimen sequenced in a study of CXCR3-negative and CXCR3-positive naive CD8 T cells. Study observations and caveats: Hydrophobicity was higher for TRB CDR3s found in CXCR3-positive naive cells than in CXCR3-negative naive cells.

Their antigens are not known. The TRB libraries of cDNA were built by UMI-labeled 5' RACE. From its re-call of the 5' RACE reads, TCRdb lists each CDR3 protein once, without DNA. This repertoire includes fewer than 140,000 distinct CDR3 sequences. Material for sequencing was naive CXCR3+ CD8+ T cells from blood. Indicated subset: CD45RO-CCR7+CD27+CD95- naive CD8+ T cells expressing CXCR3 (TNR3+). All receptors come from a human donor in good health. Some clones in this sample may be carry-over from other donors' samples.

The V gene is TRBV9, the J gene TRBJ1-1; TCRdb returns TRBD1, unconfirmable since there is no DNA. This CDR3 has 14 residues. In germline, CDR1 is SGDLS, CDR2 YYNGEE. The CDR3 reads CASSAGHTNTEAFF.

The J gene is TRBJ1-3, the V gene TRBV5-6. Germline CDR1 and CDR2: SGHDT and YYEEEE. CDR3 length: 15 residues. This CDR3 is CASSLGLSSGNTIYF.

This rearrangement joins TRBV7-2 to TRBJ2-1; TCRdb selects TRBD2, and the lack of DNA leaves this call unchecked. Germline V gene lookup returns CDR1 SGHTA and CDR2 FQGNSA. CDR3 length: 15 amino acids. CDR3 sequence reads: CASSDGLAVYNEQFF.

This CDR3 is CASSDSLPGQGEEETQYF. V and J are TRBV25-1 and TRBJ2-5; the D gene TCRdb calls, TRBD1, cannot be checked with no DNA. The CDR3 covers 18 residues. CDR1 and CDR2 (germline): MGHDK, SYGVNS.

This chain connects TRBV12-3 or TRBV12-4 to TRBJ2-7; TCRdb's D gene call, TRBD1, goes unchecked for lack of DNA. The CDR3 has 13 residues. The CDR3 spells CASSFGTGDEQYF.

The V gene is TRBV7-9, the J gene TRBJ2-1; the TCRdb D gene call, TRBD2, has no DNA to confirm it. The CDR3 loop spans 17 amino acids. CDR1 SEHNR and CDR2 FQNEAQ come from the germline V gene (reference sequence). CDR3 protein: CASSLGLEGVSYNEQFF.

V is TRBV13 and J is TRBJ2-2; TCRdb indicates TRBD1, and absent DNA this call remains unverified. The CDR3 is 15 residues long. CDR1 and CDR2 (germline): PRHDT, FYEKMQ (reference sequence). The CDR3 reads CASRWGRANTGELFF. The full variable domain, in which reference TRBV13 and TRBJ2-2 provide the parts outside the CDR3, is AAGVIQSPRHLIKEKRETATLKCYPIPRHDTVYWYQQGPGQDPQFLISFYEKMQSDKGSIPDRFSAQQFSDYHSELNMSSLELGDSALYFCASRWGRANTGELFFGEGSRLTVL.

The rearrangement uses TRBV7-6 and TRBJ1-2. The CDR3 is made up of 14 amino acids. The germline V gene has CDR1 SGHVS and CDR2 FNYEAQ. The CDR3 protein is CASSPAGVDYGYTF.

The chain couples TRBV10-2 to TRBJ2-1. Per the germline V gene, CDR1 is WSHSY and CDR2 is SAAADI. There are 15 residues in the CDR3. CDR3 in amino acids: CASSESEASYNEQFF.

The CDR3 loop is CASSLGPQETQYF. The rearrangement links TRBV5-1 to TRBJ2-5. The CDR3 totals 13 residues. Germline loops: CDR1 SGHRS, CDR2 YFSETQ.

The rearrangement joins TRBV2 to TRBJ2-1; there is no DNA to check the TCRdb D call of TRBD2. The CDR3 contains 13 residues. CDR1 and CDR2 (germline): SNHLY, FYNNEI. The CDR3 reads CARPGLRAREQFF.